A single sample is the source of the 21 T cell receptor beta chains below, sequenced in a study of blood T cell repertoires in COVID-19. Profiling relied on immunoSEQ multiplex PCR, and the TCRdb table lists in-frame clones only, not all of them. Of roughly 60,000 clones detected, 78% appear once; the ten largest clones hold about 25%. Sequencing was done on a sample of peripheral blood. Source of these receptors: a human donor in a cohort sampled during active COVID-19.

V and J are TRBV6-6 and TRBJ2-5; 8 nucleotides align to TRBD2. Losses at the gene ends were 6 bases for V and 4 bases for J; bases not matched to a gene: 10. The germline gives CDR1 MNHNY, CDR2 SVGAGI (reference sequence). The CDR3 loop spans 15 amino acids. Here the CDR3 DNA reads TGTGCCAGCAGCCCTCCGGGAGGGGAGGGAGAGACCCAGTACTTC. Translation gives CASSPPGGEGETQYF.

The CDR3 coding sequence is TGTGCCAGCAGCTTAGCGTCACTCGACAGGGGGCAGGGGACTGAAGCTTTCTTT. Translated: CASSLASLDRGQGTEAFF. The chain links TRBV7-2 to TRBJ1-1; 10 nucleotides line up with TRBD1. The CDR3 spans 18 residues. Unmatched junction bases numbered 12, after V lost 0 bases and J lost 5 bases. Germline V CDR1 and CDR2: SGHTA, FQGNSA. Full variable domain (remainder filled in from reference TRBV7-2 and TRBJ1-1): GAGVSQSPSNKVTEKGKDVELRCDPISGHTALYWYRQSLGQGLEFLIYFQGNSAPDKSGLPSDRFSAERTGGSVSTLTIQRTQQEDSAVYLCASSLASLDRGQGTEAFFGQGTRLTVV.

The table lists this clone with a few counts. V and J are TRBV10-1 and TRBJ1-6; the D gene is possibly TRBD1 (6 bases). Germline V gene data show CDR1 as WNHNN and CDR2 as SYGVQD (reference sequence). Trimming stripped 0 bases from V and 0 bases from J, with 9 bases between. This CDR3 has 17 residues. CDR3 sequence: CASSESQGSSYNSPLHF. Here the CDR3 DNA reads TGCGCCAGCAGTGAGTCCCAGGGGAGCTCCTATAATTCACCCCTCCACTTT.

The J gene is TRBJ1-2, the V gene TRBV29-1, with no clear D. The V gene lost 5 bases and the J gene lost 6 bases, with 22 bases spanning the gap. Germline CDR1 reads SQVTM; CDR2 reads ANQGSEA. The CDR3 is 15 residues long. The DNA of the CDR3 is TGCAGCGTTTCCCCCTCCTTAGCATCACTTCATGGCTACACCTTC. Its translation is CSVSPSLASLHGYTF.

This clone was seen just once. The chain combines TRBV7-3 with TRBJ2-7, with D possibly matching TRBD2 (5 bases). The V gene lost 1 base and the J gene lost 8 bases, with 12 bases spanning the gap. Germline V CDR1 and CDR2: SGHTA, FQGTGA. The CDR3 is made up of 13 amino acids. CDR3 residues: CASSLNGDGKQYF. The CDR3 bases are TGTGCCAGCAGCTTAAACGGTGACGGGAAGCAGTACTTC.

The chain links TRBV28 to TRBJ1-1; D is perhaps TRBD1 (6 bases). Germline V gene data show CDR1 as MDHEN and CDR2 as SYDVKM. The V gene lost 5 bases and the J gene lost 1 base, with 17 bases spanning the gap. The CDR3 is made up of 16 amino acids. This CDR3 reads CASSGGGRTRNTEAFF. CDR3 DNA: TGTGCCAGCAGTGGGGGGGGCAGGACCAGGAACACTGAAGCTTTCTTT.

This chain uses TRBV7-8 with TRBJ2-1, with a weak D call TRBD1 (6 bases). Trimming took off 4 bases at V and 10 bases at J, with 14 bases between the two ends. The CDR3 sequence is 13 residues long. Germline V lookup: CDR1 SGHVS, CDR2 FQNEAQ. CDR3 loop: CASSSQGREEQFF. CDR3 bases: TGTGCCAGCAGCTCCCAGGGGAGAGAAGAGCAGTTCTTC. Combining the CDR3 with reference TRBV7-8 and TRBJ2-1 gives the whole variable domain GAGVSQSPRYKVAKRGQDVALRCDPISGHVSLFWYQQALGQGPEFLTYFQNEAQLDKSGLPSDRFFAERPEGSVSTLKIQRTQQEDSAVYLCASSSQGREEQFFGPGTRLTVL.

V gene TRBV7-3 combines with J gene TRBJ2-2; a possible D gene is TRBD2 (6 bases). Germline CDR1 SGHTA, CDR2 FQGTGA. The CDR3 consists of 14 residues. V was clipped by 3 bases and J by 5 bases, with 10 bases between them. The CDR3, as DNA: TGTGCCAGCAGCTTGAGCGGAGGGACCGGGGAGCTGTTTTTT. Translated, it gives CASSLSGGTGELFF. Looking up the rest from reference TRBV7-3 and TRBJ2-2 gives the full variable domain: GAGVSQTPSNKVTEKGKYVELRCDPISGHTALYWYRQSLGQGPEFLIYFQGTGAADDSGLPNDRFFAVRPEGSVSTLKIQRTERGDSAVYLCASSLSGGTGELFFGEGSRLTVL.

V is TRBV2 and J is TRBJ2-2; 14 nucleotides agree with TRBD2. The CDR3 runs to 16 residues. Losses at the gene ends were 6 bases for V and 6 bases for J; bases not matched to a gene: 6. CDR1 is SNHLY and CDR2 is FYNNEI in the germline V gene. The CDR3 DNA reads as TGTGCCAGCAGGGATAGACTAGCGGGGGGGCCCGGGGAGCTGTTTTTT. The encoded protein is CASRDRLAGGPGELFF.

This clone was counted between two and nine times. The J gene is TRBJ2-5, the V gene TRBV7-9; a weak D match, TRBD2 (5 bases). The germline V gene has CDR1 SEHNR and CDR2 FQNEAQ (reference sequence). V lost 7 bases to trimming and J lost 5 bases, with 11 bases between them. This CDR3 is built from 12 residues. The CDR3 loop is CASNQGGETQYF. CDR3 nucleotide sequence: TGTGCCAGCAACCAAGGCGGGGAGACCCAGTACTTC.

The chain joins TRBV30 to TRBJ1-1, with D possibly being TRBD1 (5 bases). This CDR3 is built from 13 residues. The germline V gene encodes CDR1 GTSNPN and CDR2 SVGIG (reference sequence). The V gene lost 2 bases and the J gene lost 1 base, with 8 bases spanning the gap. The CDR3 DNA reads TGTGCCTGGAGTCCAACAGGGAACACTGAAGCTTTCTTT. It translates to CAWSPTGNTEAFF.

A single count supports this clone. V is TRBV28 and J is TRBJ1-2; D gene unclear. V was clipped by 3 bases and J by 0 bases, with 2 bases between them. This CDR3 is 12 amino acids long. Germline CDR1 is MDHEN and CDR2 is SYDVKM. CDR3 nucleotides: TGTGCCAGCAGTTTCACTAACTATGGCTACACCTTC. This encodes CASSFTNYGYTF.

This clone was recorded once. The chain carries TRBV7-9 and TRBJ2-1; D may be TRBD2 (6 bases). CDR3 size: 17 residues. The V end was cut by 10 bases, the J end by 2 bases, with 24 bases between. Germline CDR1 SEHNR, CDR2 FQNEAQ (reference sequence). The CDR3 DNA sequence: TGTGCCATTCCCCAGGCGGGATGGCTTGGGGCCTACAATGAGCAGTTCTTC. This sequence encodes CAIPQAGWLGAYNEQFF.

This chain joins TRBV5-1 and TRBJ2-2, with 10 bases matching TRBD2. V lost 5 bases to trimming and J lost 12 bases; unmatched junction nucleotides: 13. This CDR3 spans 15 amino acids. Germline lookup yields CDR1 SGHRS and CDR2 YFSETQ. The CDR3 loop is CASSSGTSAPAKLFF. The CDR3 bases are TGCGCCAGCAGTTCCGGGACTAGCGCTCCAGCTAAGCTGTTTTTT.

The J gene is TRBJ1-2, the V gene TRBV19; 8 bases fit TRBD1. The V gene end was trimmed by 8 bases and the J gene end by 2 bases; junction bases not matched to a gene: 13. CDR1 is LNHDA and CDR2 is SQIVND in the germline V gene (reference sequence). The CDR3 consists of 16 residues. In DNA, the CDR3 is TGTGCCAGTGTAGACTCCCCGGGACAGGCGAACTATGGCTACACCTTC. The encoded protein is CASVDSPGQANYGYTF.

The chain employs TRBV10-3 and TRBJ1-5; perhaps TRBD1 as D (5 bases). Trimming removed 6 bases at V and 5 bases at J, with 11 bases between. The germline V gene encodes CDR1 ENHRY and CDR2 SYGVKD. This CDR3 has 13 residues. The CDR3 DNA is TGTGCCATCAGCCGGGACTGGGATCAGCCCCAGCATTTT. Its protein is CAISRDWDQPQHF.

The V gene is TRBV10-3, the J gene TRBJ2-1, with D possibly TRBD1 on 5 matching bases. Trimming shortened V by 5 bases and J by 8 bases, and 10 bases separated the two germline ends. The CDR3 extends over 12 amino acids. CDR1 is ENHRY, CDR2 SYGVKD, per germline. The CDR3 loop is CAISILGDEQFF. For the CDR3, the DNA is TGTGCCATCAGTATATTAGGGGATGAGCAGTTCTTC.

The chain uses TRBV25-1 and TRBJ2-2; a possible D gene is TRBD1 (6 bases). The CDR3 totals 15 residues. V lost 9 bases, J lost 3 bases, and 17 bases lay in between. Germline assignment: CDR1 MGHDK and CDR2 SYGVNS. CDR3 sequence: CASMTGPSDTGELFF. The DNA of the CDR3 is TGTGCCAGTATGACAGGACCCTCGGACACCGGGGAGCTGTTTTTT.

This clone came up a few times. The chain couples TRBV4-1 to TRBJ1-1; 8 bases line up with TRBD1. The junction had 4 bases not matched to a gene; V was cut back by 3 bases and J by 1 base. Germline-derived CDR1 and CDR2 are MGHRA and YSYEKL. This CDR3 spans 15 amino acids. The CDR3 DNA reads TGCGCCAGCAGCCACACGGACAGGGCGAACACTGAAGCTTTCTTT. Translating gives CASSHTDRANTEAFF.

The chain couples TRBV4-2 to TRBJ2-5, with D uncertain. V shed 0 bases and J shed 1 base, with 12 bases lying between them. The length of the CDR3 is 16 residues. CDR1 is LGHNA, CDR2 YNFKEQ, per germline. The DNA for the CDR3 is TGTGCCAGCAGCCAAGATCGCGCCACAGCCCAAGAGACCCAGTACTTC. It translates to CASSQDRATAQETQYF.

The chain carries TRBV4-3 and TRBJ1-2; TRBD1 aligns across 9 bases. V lost 4 bases to trimming and J lost 1 base; unmatched junction nucleotides: 4. The germline gives CDR1 LGHNA, CDR2 YSLEER. The CDR3 has 15 amino acids. CDR3 residues: CASSRGQGSNYGYTF. CDR3 nucleotide sequence: TGCGCCAGCAGCCGAGGACAGGGGAGTAACTATGGCTACACCTTC.